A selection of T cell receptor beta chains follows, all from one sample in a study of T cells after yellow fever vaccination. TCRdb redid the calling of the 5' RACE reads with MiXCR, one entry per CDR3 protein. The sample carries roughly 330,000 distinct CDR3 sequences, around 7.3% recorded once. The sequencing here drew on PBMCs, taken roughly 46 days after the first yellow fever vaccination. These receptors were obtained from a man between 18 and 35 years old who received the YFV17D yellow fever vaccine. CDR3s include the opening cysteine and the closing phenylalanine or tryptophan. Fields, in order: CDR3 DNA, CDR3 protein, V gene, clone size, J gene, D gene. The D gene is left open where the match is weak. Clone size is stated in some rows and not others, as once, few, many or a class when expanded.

CDR3nt: TGTGCCAGCAGCTTGGCCCCAGGGGGCGCGGTCAATACTGAAGCTTTCTTT
CDR3aa: CASSLAPGGAVNTEAFF
v_gene: TRBV5-4
abundance: NA
j_gene: TRBJ1-1
d_gene: TRBD1

CDR3nt: TGCAGTGCTCAGAGCAGGGCGAACACCGGGGAGCTGTTTTTT
CDR3aa: CSAQSRANTGELFF
v_gene: TRBV20-1
abundance: many
j_gene: TRBJ2-2
d_gene: NA

CDR3nt: TGTGCCAGTAGTATACGGCAGCGAACGGAGACCCAGTACTTC
CDR3aa: CASSIRQRTETQYF
v_gene: TRBV19
abundance: NA
j_gene: TRBJ2-5
d_gene: NA

CDR3nt: TGTGCCAGCAGTTACTCGGGTTCTGGGATCGGTGAAAAACTGTTTTTT
CDR3aa: CASSYSGSGIGEKLFF
v_gene: TRBV6-5
abundance: NA
j_gene: TRBJ1-4
d_gene: NA

CDR3nt: TGTGCCAGCAGCGACTCCTACGAGCAGTACTTC
CDR3aa: CASSDSYEQYF
v_gene: TRBV5-4
abundance: many
j_gene: TRBJ2-7
d_gene: NA

CDR3nt: TGTGCCAGCAGTGAACCGGGCAGTGAGACACGCTCGTCTGAAGCTTTCTTT
CDR3aa: CASSEPGSETRSSEAFF
v_gene: TRBV6-1
abundance: few
j_gene: TRBJ1-1
d_gene: NA

CDR3nt: TGTGCCAGTAGTATTGGTGTAGGACGGGCTTTTCGGGGCTACACCTTC
CDR3aa: CASSIGVGRAFRGYTF
v_gene: TRBV19
abundance: few
j_gene: TRBJ1-2
d_gene: NA

CDR3nt: TGTGCCAGCAGTTCAGCACTAGCGGGGTACTACGAGCAGTACTTC
CDR3aa: CASSSALAGYYEQYF
v_gene: TRBV6-2/TRBV6-3
abundance: NA
j_gene: TRBJ2-7
d_gene: TRBD2

CDR3nt: TGTGCCAGCAGGTCCAGGGGGCGTTTGACTAATGAAAAACTGTTTTTT
CDR3aa: CASRSRGRLTNEKLFF
v_gene: TRBV6-1
abundance: few
j_gene: TRBJ1-4
d_gene: TRBD1

CDR3nt: TGTGCCAGCTCACCGGCTGGGAGGGCCACAGATACGCAGTATTTT
CDR3aa: CASSPAGRATDTQYF
v_gene: TRBV18
abundance: NA
j_gene: TRBJ2-3
d_gene: TRBD2

CDR3nt: TGTGCCAGCAGTTTGGTGGGGGCCGGGGGGACCCAGTACTTC
CDR3aa: CASSLVGAGGTQYF
v_gene: TRBV12-3/TRBV12-4
abundance: few
j_gene: TRBJ2-5
d_gene: NA

CDR3nt: TGCGCCAGCAGCTTGTACGGGGCGAGCAATCAGCCCCAGCATTTT
CDR3aa: CASSLYGASNQPQHF
v_gene: TRBV5-1
abundance: many
j_gene: TRBJ1-5
d_gene: NA

CDR3nt: TGTGCCAGCAGTTATCGGACAGGGGAGGCATACAATGAGCAGTTCTTC
CDR3aa: CASSYRTGEAYNEQFF
v_gene: TRBV6-5
abundance: NA
j_gene: TRBJ2-1
d_gene: TRBD1

CDR3nt: TGCGCCAGCAGCCCTTTCAGCGGGGGCGGGTACAATGAGCAGTTCTTC
CDR3aa: CASSPFSGGGYNEQFF
v_gene: TRBV4-3
abundance: few
j_gene: TRBJ2-1
d_gene: TRBD2

CDR3nt: TGCAGCGTTCCCCCCGGGCAGGGGGCAGATACGCAGTATTTT
CDR3aa: CSVPPGQGADTQYF
v_gene: TRBV29-1
abundance: NA
j_gene: TRBJ2-3
d_gene: TRBD1

CDR3nt: TGTGCCAGCAGTTTAGGGTTTTTGGCACCGTCTAGCGGGGATATGGGCACCGGGGAGCTGTTTTTT
CDR3aa: CASSLGFLAPSSGDMGTGELFF
v_gene: TRBV12-3/TRBV12-4
abundance: NA
j_gene: TRBJ2-2
d_gene: TRBD2

CDR3nt: TGTGCCAGCAGCGTGCGGGATCAAGAGACCCAGTACTTC
CDR3aa: CASSVRDQETQYF
v_gene: TRBV9
abundance: few
j_gene: TRBJ2-5
d_gene: NA

CDR3nt: TGTGCCAGCTCACCCCCCTCTCTGCGGGGGCTGTCCTACAATGAGCAGTTCTTC
CDR3aa: CASSPPSLRGLSYNEQFF
v_gene: TRBV18
abundance: NA
j_gene: TRBJ2-1
d_gene: NA

CDR3nt: TGCAGTGTTGCCGACATGGGCAACACAGATACGCAGTATTTT
CDR3aa: CSVADMGNTDTQYF
v_gene: TRBV20-1
abundance: NA
j_gene: TRBJ2-3
d_gene: NA

CDR3nt: TGTGCCAGCAGTTTGGGCCCCGGTTCATACAATGAGCAGTTCTTC
CDR3aa: CASSLGPGSYNEQFF
v_gene: TRBV27
abundance: NA
j_gene: TRBJ2-1
d_gene: NA

CDR3nt: TGTGCCAGCAGCTTAGCGGAGTCAGGGGGCTCCTATAATTCACCCCTCCACTTT
CDR3aa: CASSLAESGGSYNSPLHF
v_gene: TRBV7-2
abundance: NA
j_gene: TRBJ1-6
d_gene: TRBD1

CDR3nt: TGTGCCAGCTCACCACGGGGCCAAACGCAGTATTTT
CDR3aa: CASSPRGQTQYF
v_gene: TRBV18
abundance: few
j_gene: TRBJ2-3
d_gene: NA

CDR3nt: TGTGCCAGCAGTTTGGAGGTCTCCTACGAGCAGTACTTC
CDR3aa: CASSLEVSYEQYF
v_gene: TRBV12-3/TRBV12-4
abundance: few
j_gene: TRBJ2-7
d_gene: NA

CDR3nt: TGTGCCAGCAGCTTTGACACTAGCGGGGGTTGGAAGACCCAGTACTTC
CDR3aa: CASSFDTSGGWKTQYF
v_gene: TRBV7-2
abundance: NA
j_gene: TRBJ2-5
d_gene: TRBD2

CDR3nt: TGCAGTGCGTCGCGGGGGGGCCAAAACACCGGGGAGCTGTTTTTT
CDR3aa: CSASRGGQNTGELFF
v_gene: TRBV20-1
abundance: NA
j_gene: TRBJ2-2
d_gene: TRBD2

CDR3nt: TGTGCCAGCAGTTTCGGGAAGCAAGATACGCAGTATTTT
CDR3aa: CASSFGKQDTQYF
v_gene: TRBV12-3/TRBV12-4
abundance: many
j_gene: TRBJ2-3
d_gene: NA

CDR3nt: TGTGCCAGCACCGACAGAGACTATAATTCACCCCTCCACTTT
CDR3aa: CASTDRDYNSPLHF
v_gene: TRBV6-1
abundance: NA
j_gene: TRBJ1-6
d_gene: NA

CDR3nt: TGTGCCAGCAGTGAATCCGGGCCCTACAATGAGCAGTTCTTC
CDR3aa: CASSESGPYNEQFF
v_gene: TRBV25-1
abundance: NA
j_gene: TRBJ2-1
d_gene: NA

CDR3nt: TGTGCCAGCAGCACCCGACTAGCGGGGGCCCACGAGCAGTACTTC
CDR3aa: CASSTRLAGAHEQYF
v_gene: TRBV21-1
abundance: few
j_gene: TRBJ2-7
d_gene: NA

CDR3nt: TGTGCCAGCAGCCGGTCCAGAACAGATACGCAGTATTTT
CDR3aa: CASSRSRTDTQYF
v_gene: TRBV3-1
abundance: NA
j_gene: TRBJ2-3
d_gene: NA

CDR3nt: TGTGCCAGCAGGACAGAGGGTAATTCACCCCTCCACTTT
CDR3aa: CASRTEGNSPLHF
v_gene: TRBV7-9
abundance: NA
j_gene: TRBJ1-6
d_gene: NA

CDR3nt: TGCAGTGCTAGAGTCTCGGGAACAGCTCAAGAGACCCAGTACTTC
CDR3aa: CSARVSGTAQETQYF
v_gene: TRBV20-1
abundance: few
j_gene: TRBJ2-5
d_gene: NA

CDR3nt: TGCAGTGCTGAGGACACGAGCACAGATACGCAGTATTTT
CDR3aa: CSAEDTSTDTQYF
v_gene: TRBV20-1
abundance: NA
j_gene: TRBJ2-3
d_gene: NA

CDR3nt: TGTGCCGTAACAGGGGGCGAAGCTGGGGCCAACGTCCTGACTTTC
CDR3aa: CAVTGGEAGANVLTF
v_gene: TRBV6-1
abundance: few
j_gene: TRBJ2-6
d_gene: TRBD1

CDR3nt: TGTGCCAGCAGCCAAGATCCGACCTCTCCCGGCTATGGCTACACCTTC
CDR3aa: CASSQDPTSPGYGYTF
v_gene: TRBV4-2
abundance: many
j_gene: TRBJ1-2
d_gene: NA

CDR3nt: TGTGCCAGCAGCGACCGGGACTACCCTAACAATGAGCAGTTCTTC
CDR3aa: CASSDRDYPNNEQFF
v_gene: TRBV9
abundance: few
j_gene: TRBJ2-1
d_gene: TRBD2

CDR3nt: TGTGCCACCAGCAGGGGGACAACCGGGGAGCTGTTTTTT
CDR3aa: CATSRGTTGELFF
v_gene: TRBV15
abundance: few
j_gene: TRBJ2-2
d_gene: NA

CDR3nt: TGTGCCAGCAGTGCCCTGACCGGGACAGGGAGCGAGCAGTACTTC
CDR3aa: CASSALTGTGSEQYF
v_gene: TRBV25-1
abundance: few
j_gene: TRBJ2-7
d_gene: TRBD1

CDR3nt: TGTGCCAGCAGTTACGGCAGGGGACTTGTAACCCCCAAGAACTTC
CDR3aa: CASSYGRGLVTPKNF
v_gene: TRBV6-2/TRBV6-3
abundance: few
j_gene: TRBJ2-5
d_gene: NA

CDR3nt: TGTGCCAGTAGTATTGGGGGGCAAAATCAGCCCCAGCATTTT
CDR3aa: CASSIGGQNQPQHF
v_gene: TRBV19
abundance: NA
j_gene: TRBJ1-5
d_gene: NA

CDR3nt: TGTGCCAGCTCGCGAAACCCACAGGGTTCTGGAAACACCATATATTTT
CDR3aa: CASSRNPQGSGNTIYF
v_gene: TRBV18
abundance: NA
j_gene: TRBJ1-3
d_gene: NA

CDR3nt: TGTGCCAGCAGTTTACTGCAGGGTGCCGGGGAGCTGTTTTTT
CDR3aa: CASSLLQGAGELFF
v_gene: TRBV28
abundance: NA
j_gene: TRBJ2-2
d_gene: NA

CDR3nt: TGCGCCAGCAGCTTGGGTAACCCGGCGGACATTCAGTACTTC
CDR3aa: CASSLGNPADIQYF
v_gene: TRBV5-1
abundance: NA
j_gene: TRBJ2-4
d_gene: NA

CDR3nt: TGTGCCAGCAGCTTCGGACTGAACTACGAGCAGTACTTC
CDR3aa: CASSFGLNYEQYF
v_gene: TRBV5-4
abundance: many
j_gene: TRBJ2-7
d_gene: NA

CDR3nt: TGTGCCAGTAGGGGTGGAACGAACACCGGGGAGCTGTTTTTT
CDR3aa: CASRGGTNTGELFF
v_gene: TRBV19
abundance: many
j_gene: TRBJ2-2
d_gene: NA

CDR3nt: TGTGCCAGCAGCCTTACACGGGGGGGGGGGACAGATACGCAGTATTTT
CDR3aa: CASSLTRGGGTDTQYF
v_gene: TRBV7-8
abundance: few
j_gene: TRBJ2-3
d_gene: TRBD2

CDR3nt: TGCGCCAGCAGCTTGGCTGCCAGAGAAGAGACCCAGTACTTC
CDR3aa: CASSLAAREETQYF
v_gene: TRBV5-1
abundance: many
j_gene: TRBJ2-5
d_gene: NA

CDR3nt: TGTGCCAGCAGTTACTCAGCGACGGCCCCCGGGGCCATCTTC
CDR3aa: CASSYSATAPGAIF
v_gene: TRBV6-2/TRBV6-3
abundance: few
j_gene: TRBJ2-1
d_gene: NA

CDR3nt: TGTGCCAGCAGCGTAGCTGAGACGTGGACAAACGATTCACCCCTCCACTTT
CDR3aa: CASSVAETWTNDSPLHF
v_gene: TRBV9
abundance: NA
j_gene: TRBJ1-6
d_gene: NA

CDR3nt: TGTGCCAGCAGCCCCGCCCGGGCGGACAGGGGGCATTTTAACTATGGCTACACCTTC
CDR3aa: CASSPARADRGHFNYGYTF
v_gene: TRBV11-1
abundance: few
j_gene: TRBJ1-2
d_gene: TRBD1

CDR3nt: TGTGCCAGCAGCACCGAGGGGGGTACGCAGTATTTT
CDR3aa: CASSTEGGTQYF
v_gene: TRBV11-3
abundance: NA
j_gene: TRBJ2-3
d_gene: NA

CDR3nt: TGTGCCAGCAGGGAAAACACCGGGGAGCTGTTTTTT
CDR3aa: CASRENTGELFF
v_gene: TRBV7-8
abundance: NA
j_gene: TRBJ2-2
d_gene: NA

CDR3nt: TGTGCCTCCCGTGGGACAGGGTCATGGGAGCAGTACTTC
CDR3aa: CASRGTGSWEQYF
v_gene: TRBV19
abundance: few
j_gene: TRBJ2-7
d_gene: TRBD1

CDR3nt: TGTGCCAGCAGCTTAGGAGGTTTTGTCGAGCAGTACTTC
CDR3aa: CASSLGGFVEQYF
v_gene: TRBV7-8
abundance: many
j_gene: TRBJ2-7
d_gene: NA

CDR3nt: TGTGCCAGCATCACTCGAGAGGGGGGGGGCCTTTATGAGCAGTTCTTC
CDR3aa: CASITREGGGLYEQFF
v_gene: TRBV7-2
abundance: NA
j_gene: TRBJ2-1
d_gene: NA